The 26 T cell receptor beta chains below come from one sample, sequenced in a study of T cell repertoires in cytomegalovirus infection. TCRdb used MiXCR to reprocess the reads, holding one entry per CDR3 protein. The table has more than 250,000 distinct CDR3 sequences, roughly 13% seen once. Input material: PBMCs. The receptors come from a human donor in good health (CMV status not recorded). Some clones in this sample may be carry-over from other donors' samples.

This clonotype was seen a few times. The genes are TRBV28 and TRBJ2-1, with 7 bases that match TRBD2. V gave up 3 bases and J gave up 5 bases; unmatched junction bases: 7. The CDR3 spans 15 residues. From germline, CDR1 is MDHEN and CDR2 SYDVKM. The CDR3 DNA reads as TGTGCCAGCAGTTTGGGTGGCGCGGGAGACAATGAGCAGTTCTTC. This codes for CASSLGGAGDNEQFF.

This clonotype was seen repeatedly, ten times or more. J is TRBJ1-2 and V is TRBV7-2; 7 bases line up with TRBD1. Germline trimming cut 5 bases from V and 8 bases from J; bases unmatched to any gene: 8. CDR1 and CDR2 (germline): SGHTA, FQGNSA. The CDR3 is made up of 13 amino acids. The CDR3 DNA sequence: TGTGCCAGCAGCCGGGACAGACAGCGGGGCTACACCTTC. Amino acids: CASSRDRQRGYTF.

There are a few counts of this clonotype. The rearrangement links TRBV9 to TRBJ2-6; D is unclear. The CDR3 consists of 15 residues. Looked up from germline, CDR1 is SGDLS and CDR2 is YYNGEE. V was pared by 1 base and J by 1 base, with 6 bases between. In nucleotides, the CDR3 is TGTGCCAGCAGCGTATTCGGATCTGGGGCCAACGTCCTGACTTTC. Translated, it gives CASSVFGSGANVLTF.

The chain couples TRBV19 to TRBJ1-1; D unclear. The CDR3 runs to 10 residues. Germline lookup yields CDR1 LNHDA and CDR2 SQIVND (reference sequence). V lost 5 bases to trimming and J lost 8 bases, with 6 bases between them. The CDR3 is CASSDEEAFF. The CDR3 coding sequence is TGTGCCAGTAGTGATGAAGAAGCTTTCTTT.

This clonotype was counted between two and nine times. This chain joins TRBV20-1 and TRBJ1-6; TRBD1 agrees at 7 bases. Germline V gene data show CDR1 as DFQATT and CDR2 as SNEGSKA (reference sequence). This CDR3 spans 15 amino acids. After removal of 5 bases from V and 5 bases from J, the junction contained 9 bases not matched to a gene. This chain's CDR3 is CSARTGALNNSPLHF. For the CDR3, the DNA is TGCAGTGCTCGGACAGGCGCATTGAATAATTCACCCCTCCACTTT.

This clonotype was counted ten times or more. This chain uses TRBV12-3 or TRBV12-4 with TRBJ1-1; no clear D. This CDR3 is 15 amino acids long. V gave up 6 bases and J gave up 7 bases, with 21 bases separating them. As DNA, the CDR3 is TGTGCCAGCAGCTTAAGGGAGATGGGAAGAGGTGAAGCTTTCTTT. It encodes CASSLREMGRGEAFF.

The genes are TRBV14 and TRBJ1-2; D is undetermined. The CDR3 spans 13 residues. Trimming stripped 0 bases from V and 7 bases from J, with 9 bases between. Per the germline V gene, CDR1 is SGHDN and CDR2 is FVKESK. CDR3 amino acids: CASSQDVAFGYTF. The DNA of the CDR3 is TGTGCCAGCAGCCAAGATGTCGCCTTTGGCTACACCTTC.

The sample holds many counts of this clonotype. The J gene is TRBJ2-2, the V gene TRBV2; TRBD2 aligns across 7 bases. The CDR3 extends over 16 amino acids. V trimming: 6 bases; J trimming: 4 bases; junction bases outside the gene matches: 11. In germline, CDR1 is SNHLY, CDR2 FYNNEI. The CDR3 DNA reads TGTGCCAGCAGCCTTCCCAGCGGGGTTGGCACCGGGGAGCTGTTTTTT. Translated, it gives CASSLPSGVGTGELFF.

This clonotype was counted ten times or more. The CDR3 reads CAISESTLGGVYGYTF. Here the CDR3 DNA reads TGTGCCATCAGTGAGTCAACCCTTGGAGGCGTTTACGGCTACACCTTC. The chain employs TRBV10-3 and TRBJ1-2, with no clear D. The ends were cut back, 0 bases at V and 8 bases at J, with 19 bases in the middle. Germline assignment: CDR1 ENHRY and CDR2 SYGVKD. This CDR3 has 16 residues.

This clonotype was recorded many times. The V gene is TRBV12-3 or TRBV12-4, the J gene TRBJ1-6, with 10 bases fitting TRBD1. The ends lost 4 bases at V and 10 bases at J; junction bases unmatched: 7. CDR3 length: 15 amino acids. As DNA, the CDR3 is TGTGCCAGCAGTTGGAGTTGGACAGGGGGATCACCCCTCCACTTT. It translates to CASSWSWTGGSPLHF.

This clonotype has ten or more counts. This rearrangement joins TRBV27 to TRBJ1-2, with D perhaps TRBD1 (5 bases). Trimming pared 4 bases from V and 5 bases from J, leaving 17 bases between. Germline V gene lookup returns CDR1 MNHEY and CDR2 SMNVEV (reference sequence). CDR3 length equals 15 residues. Here the CDR3 DNA reads TGTGCCAGCAGTTCCCCCCGGGGGGGATATTATGGCTACACCTTC. As protein: CASSSPRGGYYGYTF.

This clonotype was observed at least ten times. An end of the junction does not agree with germline; a read error may underlie this. The V call is TRBV7-2, the J call TRBJ2-1; a possible D gene is TRBD1 (5 bases). Germline V lookup: CDR1 SGHTA, CDR2 FQGNSA. This CDR3 comprises 12 residues. This chain's CDR3 is CASSLDTSLWVF. CDR3 nucleotides: TGTGCCAGCAGTTTGGACACCAGTCTTTGGGTCTTC.

The V and J genes are TRBV11-3 and TRBJ2-7; D call uncertain. The germline V gene encodes CDR1 SGHNT and CDR2 YENEEA. The CDR3 is 12 residues long. Trimming left V 1 base short and J 6 bases short, with 7 bases between. The CDR3 DNA sequence: TGTGCCAGCAGCTTAGGGGTCGGCGAGCAGTACTTC. Its protein is CASSLGVGEQYF.

This clonotype was seen more than once but under ten times. This chain connects TRBV2 to TRBJ1-2, with D maybe TRBD1 (5 bases). Per germline, CDR1 SNHLY and CDR2 FYNNEI. V lost 6 bases and J 6 bases, leaving 14 bases between the germline ends. CDR3 length equals 13 residues. CDR3 nucleotides: TGTGCCAGCAGATCGACAGAGGGAAATGGCTACACCTTC. The encoded protein is CASRSTEGNGYTF. Variable domain in full (rest from reference TRBV2 and TRBJ1-2): EPEVTQTPSHQVTQMGQEVILRCVPISNHLYFYWYRQILGQKVEFLVSFYNNEISEKSEIFDDQFSVERPDGSNFTLKIRSTKLEDSAMYFCASRSTEGNGYTFGSGTRLTVV.

This clonotype was found many times. The chain couples TRBV7-6 to TRBJ2-1; perhaps TRBD2 as D (5 bases). This CDR3 region has 12 residues. The V end lost 2 bases, the J end lost 8 bases, and 7 bases lay between the germline ends. Germline-derived CDR1 and CDR2 are SGHVS and FNYEAQ. This CDR3 reads CASSLKGDEQFF. DNA of the CDR3: TGTGCCAGCAGCTTAAAGGGAGATGAGCAGTTCTTC.

This clonotype showed up just a few times. The chain carries TRBV28 and TRBJ1-4, with 9 bases that match TRBD1. The CDR3 runs 16 residues. Trimming cost V 2 bases and J 10 bases; bases outside gene matches: 11. Germline V lookup: CDR1 MDHEN, CDR2 SYDVKM. CDR3 loop: CASSLQPQGAQGKLFF. DNA of the CDR3: TGTGCCAGCAGTTTACAACCACAGGGGGCGCAGGGAAAACTGTTTTTT.

This clonotype was observed many times. The chain joins TRBV6-2 or TRBV6-3 to TRBJ1-1, with D possibly matching TRBD1 (6 bases). Germline V CDR1 and CDR2: MNHEY, SVGEGT. This CDR3 is built from 15 residues. Trimming shortened V by 7 bases and J by 8 bases, and 23 bases separated the two germline ends. Here the CDR3 reads CASTPRGSRSAEAFF. For the CDR3, the DNA is TGTGCCAGCACCCCGAGGGGGAGCCGGTCCGCCGAAGCTTTCTTT.

This clonotype was counted a few times. The genes are TRBV18 and TRBJ2-7, with 7 bases identical to TRBD1. The CDR3 has 18 residues. Losses at the gene ends were 3 bases for V and 2 bases for J; bases not matched to a gene: 16. Germline-derived CDR1 and CDR2 are KGHSH and LQKENI. CDR3 in DNA: TGTGCCAGCTCACCGAAGGGTCTTAGACAGGGTTTGACCTACGAGCAGTACTTC. Translation gives CASSPKGLRQGLTYEQYF.

This clonotype was observed a handful of times. The chain carries TRBV20-1 and TRBJ2-5; D might be TRBD1 (6 bases). V lost 3 bases, J lost 0 bases, and 8 bases lay in between. Per germline, CDR1 DFQATT and CDR2 SNEGSKA (reference sequence). CDR3 length: 13 amino acids. CDR3 sequence reads: CSASGQNQETQYF. The DNA for the CDR3 is TGCAGTGCTAGTGGACAGAACCAAGAGACCCAGTACTTC.

V is TRBV2 and J is TRBJ2-5, with D unclear. Germline CDR1 reads SNHLY; CDR2 reads FYNNEI. This CDR3 region has 11 residues. Trimming took 4 bases from V and 5 from J, leaving 5 bases between them. CDR3 region: CASSGMETQYF. The CDR3, as DNA: TGTGCCAGCAGTGGAATGGAGACCCAGTACTTC.

This clonotype was recorded a few times. The V gene is TRBV29-1, the J gene TRBJ2-5; no firm D call. The CDR3 sequence is 13 residues long. Germline V gives CDR1 SQVTM, CDR2 ANQGSEA. Trimming pared 3 bases from V and 5 bases from J, leaving 13 bases between. In DNA, the CDR3 is TGCAGCGTTGACATCATCCAAAGGGAGACCCAGTACTTC. It yields the protein CSVDIIQRETQYF.

This clonotype was recorded a few times. The chain employs TRBV7-9 and TRBJ2-1; D may be TRBD1 or TRBD2 (5 bases each). The CDR3 contains 17 residues. V lost 5 bases and J 0 bases, leaving 17 bases between the germline ends. The germline V gene encodes CDR1 SEHNR and CDR2 FQNEAQ (reference sequence). The CDR3: CASSRSGTQSSYNEQFF. CDR3 in DNA: TGTGCCAGCAGCCGCAGTGGGACCCAGAGCTCCTACAATGAGCAGTTCTTC.

This clonotype was recorded at least ten times. The chain joins TRBV7-2 to TRBJ2-7; no firm D call. This CDR3 is 14 amino acids long. Germline values: CDR1 SGHTA, CDR2 FQGNSA. V was clipped by 7 bases and J by 3 bases, with 16 bases between them. The CDR3 DNA sequence: TGTGCCAGCAACAAAGGTGGCGGATTCTACGAGCAGTACTTC. Its protein is CASNKGGGFYEQYF.

This clonotype was counted at least ten times. This chain connects TRBV12-3 or TRBV12-4 to TRBJ2-1; the D is unclear. The length of the CDR3 is 13 residues. The germline V and J ends were trimmed by 6 bases and 6 bases, with 12 bases remaining between them. DNA of the CDR3: TGTGCCAGCAGGAGTGCGCCCTTCAATGAGCAGTTCTTC. Amino acid sequence: CASRSAPFNEQFF.

This clonotype occurred many times. The V and J genes are TRBV6-1 and TRBJ1-5; 7 nucleotides align to TRBD1. Per germline, CDR1 MNHNS and CDR2 SASEGT. Losses at the gene ends were 8 bases for V and 9 bases for J; bases not matched to a gene: 16. The CDR3 loop spans 15 amino acids. The CDR3 bases are TGTGCCAGCCGGAAGGAGGGACAGACGTTGCGGCCCCAGCATTTT. This translates into CASRKEGQTLRPQHF.

This clonotype was counted many times. The chain uses TRBV2 and TRBJ1-2, with TRBD1 matching over 7 bases. Looked up from germline, CDR1 is SNHLY and CDR2 is FYNNEI. Trimming removed 6 bases from V and 4 bases from J; junction bases left unmatched: 11. CDR3 length: 15 residues. The CDR3 sequence: CASSQLGQVGYGYTF. For the CDR3, the DNA is TGTGCCAGCAGCCAATTAGGACAGGTTGGCTATGGCTACACCTTC.